The sequence of this T cell receptor beta chain was determined in a study of blood T cell repertoires in COVID-19. Only in-frame clones appear in the TCRdb table, and some are missing; sequencing was by immunoSEQ multiplex PCR. The repertoire holds over 200,000 clones, approximately 90% seen once, with approximately 12% in the top ten. The germline V gene encodes CDR1 SNHLY and CDR2 FYNNEI. The junction had 7 bases not matched to a gene; V was cut back by 6 bases and J by 9 bases. The CDR3 is 14 amino acids. The material sequenced was peripheral blood. The TCR comes from a woman aged 18-30 years who had recovered from COVID-19. This sequence joins TRBV2 and TRBJ2-1; 11 nucleotides agree with TRBD2. CDR3 in amino acids: CASRRLAGNREQFF. As DNA, the CDR3 is TGTGCCAGCAGAAGACTAGCGGGAAATCGTGAGCAGTTCTTC.